These 5 T cell receptor beta chains were sequenced from one sample in a study of control samples from healthy donors and cancer patients. The data were produced by immunoSEQ multiplex PCR, yet TCRdb's version contains in-frame clones alone and is incomplete. Among 130,000 or so clones, approximately 89% were seen once, and the ten largest hold about 2.7%. Sequencing was done on a sample of blood. The receptors here all came from a man between 60 and 75 years old in good health.

This chain uses TRBV3-1 (or the pseudogene TRBV3-2) with TRBJ1-5, with TRBD1 matching 9 bases. In germline, CDR1 is LGHDT, CDR2 YNNKEL (reference sequence). V lost 4 bases, J lost 4 bases, and 17 bases stayed unmatched. This CDR3 has 19 amino acids. The CDR3 here is CASSLFPPSGQGINQPQHF. The CDR3 bases are TGTGCCAGCAGCCTGTTCCCCCCCTCGGGACAGGGTATTAATCAGCCCCAGCATTTT.

J is TRBJ2-7 and V is TRBV4-1; a weak D match, TRBD1 (6 bases). V was clipped by 1 base and J by 3 bases, with 13 bases between them. The germline CDR1 and CDR2 sequences are MGHRA and YSYEKL. CDR3 length: 15 residues. As DNA, the CDR3 is TGCGCCAGCAGCCAAGTCACAGGGACGAACTACGAGCAGTACTTC. Its protein is CASSQVTGTNYEQYF.

The rearrangement uses TRBV3-1 (or the pseudogene TRBV3-2) and TRBJ2-7; D gene uncertain. The length of the CDR3 is 14 residues. V was clipped by 0 bases and J by 3 bases, with 9 bases between them. The V gene's germline CDR1 is LGHDT and CDR2 YNNKEL (reference sequence). As DNA, the CDR3 is TGTGCCAGCAGCCAAGACTGGGATCGCTACGAGCAGTACTTC. It translates to CASSQDWDRYEQYF.

In this sample, this clone turned up a few times. CDR3 region: CASSFTGNYGYTF. The CDR3 nucleotides are TGTGCCAGCAGTTTCACGGGTAACTATGGCTACACCTTC. The V gene is TRBV28, the J gene TRBJ1-2; no definite D call. CDR1 is MDHEN, CDR2 SYDVKM, per germline. There are 13 residues in the CDR3. Trimming removed 3 bases at V and 1 base at J, with 6 bases between.

V is TRBV9 and J is TRBJ1-4; the D is unclear. The CDR3 length is 16 residues. CDR1 is SGDLS and CDR2 is YYNGEE in the germline V gene. V was cut by 6 bases and J by 0 bases, with 15 bases left in between. The CDR3 nucleotides read TGTGCCAGCACCTCCTCGGAGCCCTCAACTAATGAAAAACTGTTTTTT. Translated: CASTSSEPSTNEKLFF.